One sample yielded the 11 T cell receptor beta chains listed below, sequenced in a study of CD4 T cells in relation to SARS-CoV-2 and coronaviruses. The unexposed donors gave CD4+ T cells in about 2010-2019, prior to COVID-19. After roughly ten days of culture, CD4+ T cells were isolated. Clones were read by immunoSEQ multiplex PCR, and TCRdb kept only the in-frame ones, dropping some. The table includes approximately 16,000 clones, around 77% detected once. These receptors' targets are unknown. Sample: CD4+ T cells from PBMCs, cultured in vitro. All receptors derive from a human donor in good health.

The chain has TRBV24-1 and TRBJ2-1; a weak D match, TRBD2 (6 bases). The CDR3 runs 13 residues. Germline V gene lookup returns CDR1 KGHDR and CDR2 SFDVKD. V was cut by 7 bases and J by 3 bases, with 9 bases left in between. In DNA form, the CDR3 reads TGTGCCACCAGCGGGGGTAACTACAATGAGCAGTTCTTC. Protein sequence: CATSGGNYNEQFF.

This chain joins TRBV5-1 and TRBJ2-1; TRBD2 aligns across 8 bases. The CDR3 consists of 13 residues. Unmatched junction bases numbered 5, after V lost 4 bases and J lost 8 bases. The germline gives CDR1 SGHRS, CDR2 YFSETQ. This CDR3 reads CASSVRGGDEQFF. The DNA for the CDR3 is TGCGCCAGCAGCGTCCGGGGGGGCGATGAGCAGTTCTTC.

The rearrangement uses TRBV9 and TRBJ1-2; 9 positions agree with TRBD1. CDR3 length equals 15 residues. V shed 3 bases and J 2 bases; nucleotides not matched to a gene: 5. Looked up from germline, CDR1 is SGDLS and CDR2 is YYNGEE. The CDR3 loop reads CASSALGTGNYGYTF. The CDR3 coding sequence is TGTGCCAGCAGCGCCCTCGGGACAGGGAACTATGGCTACACCTTC.

The chain has TRBV18 and TRBJ2-7, with TRBD1 matching over 10 bases. Trimming removed 3 bases from V and 4 bases from J; junction bases left unmatched: 9. Looked up from germline, CDR1 is KGHSH and CDR2 is LQKENI. This CDR3 spans 16 amino acids. The CDR3 spells CASSPAGTGVLYEQYF. The CDR3 nucleotides read TGTGCCAGCTCACCTGCCGGGACAGGGGTGCTATACGAGCAGTACTTC.

V and J are TRBV7-3 and TRBJ2-3, with 7 nucleotides matching TRBD1. Germline CDR1 SGHTA, CDR2 FQGTGA. V gave up 6 bases and J gave up 5 bases; unmatched junction bases: 8. CDR3 length: 14 residues. The CDR3 DNA reads TGTGCCAGCAGAACAGACAGGGCGGGAGATACGCAGTATTTT. Its translation: CASRTDRAGDTQYF.

This sequence joins TRBV12-5 and TRBJ1-1, with TRBD1 as a possible D gene (5 bases). The CDR3 loop spans 12 amino acids. Trimming cost V 11 bases and J 3 bases, with 13 bases left between them. Germline V gene lookup returns CDR1 LGHNT and CDR2 FRNRAP. For the CDR3, the DNA is TGTGCTGGAGCCGGGACCTACACTGAAGCTTTCTTT. Residues: CAGAGTYTEAFF.

The J gene is TRBJ1-1, the V gene TRBV18; 7 bases align to TRBD1. CDR1 KGHSH and CDR2 LQKENI come from the germline V gene. The V gene end was trimmed by 6 bases and the J gene end by 4 bases; junction bases not matched to a gene: 5. The CDR3 loop spans 13 amino acids. The CDR3 here is CASSLDRATEAFF. The CDR3 DNA is TGTGCCAGCTCTCTTGACAGGGCCACTGAAGCTTTCTTT.

This chain links TRBV7-3 with TRBJ2-3; the D gene is possibly TRBD2 (6 bases). Trimming removed 2 bases at V and 4 bases at J, with 16 bases between. The CDR3 has 16 residues. Per the germline V gene, CDR1 is SGHTA and CDR2 is FQGTGA. The CDR3 here is CASSLGWDFPPDTQYF. The CDR3 nucleotides are TGTGCCAGCAGCTTAGGGTGGGACTTTCCCCCAGATACGCAGTATTTT. Together with reference TRBV7-3 and TRBJ2-3, the CDR3 gives the full variable domain: GAGVSQTPSNKVTEKGKYVELRCDPISGHTALYWYRQSLGQGPEFLIYFQGTGAADDSGLPNDRFFAVRPEGSVSTLKIQRTERGDSAVYLCASSLGWDFPPDTQYFGPGTRLTVL.

This clone has just a few counts. The chain carries TRBV4-1 and TRBJ2-1; D is perhaps TRBD2 (5 bases). V was cut by 0 bases and J by 3 bases, with 9 bases left in between. The CDR3 consists of 15 residues. Germline CDR1 is MGHRA and CDR2 is YSYEKL. CDR3 in amino acids: CASSQDPSGYNEQFF. Here the CDR3 DNA reads TGCGCCAGCAGCCAAGATCCCAGCGGCTACAATGAGCAGTTCTTC.

The chain joins TRBV12-3 or TRBV12-4 to TRBJ1-6; D ambiguous. Deletions cut 6 bases from V and 7 bases from J, with 10 bases between. The CDR3 covers 13 residues. The CDR3 DNA follows: TGTGCCAGCAGCCGGGTCGGGAATTCACCCCTCCACTTT. Amino acid sequence: CASSRVGNSPLHF.

This clone came up once. The rearrangement links TRBV11-2 to TRBJ1-1; 9 bases match TRBD1. Germline trimming cut 1 base from V and 6 bases from J; bases unmatched to any gene: 6. Per germline, CDR1 SGHAT and CDR2 FQNNGV. This CDR3 contains 15 residues. Here the CDR3 DNA reads TGTGCCAGCAGCTTAGGTGGGACAGGGAGTCCTGAAGCTTTCTTT. It codes for CASSLGGTGSPEAFF.